One T cell receptor beta chain is described in this entry. There is no known antigen for this receptor. No per-base quality is available; no much larger clone lies one base away. This specimen comes from a study of shared clonotypes between healthy human individuals (dated by TCRdb to 2019 to 2021). With regard to the full study: Three men and a couple of women, aged 18 to 49 years, made up the cohort. For each donor, CD4 naive and CD4 memory were each given three plates, CD8 naive was given two plates, and CD8 memory was given one plate. To estimate repertoire size and how much clonotypes are shared between individuals, the study performed deep sequencing of blood TCR repertoires from a few healthy adults. Libraries were prepared and TCR repertoires were sequenced by different laboratories using diverse techniques, in order to increase sequencing depth and limit assay-specific biases. Each donor's leukapheresis produced roughly between roughly 0.9 and 9 billion PBMCs. Study-level results and caveats: Rarefaction of sorted-subset datasets indicated incomplete sequencing despite the large sequencing depth. Based on pairwise subsampling, the degree of clonotype sharing among donors was expected to be affected by sequencing depth. The genetic and exposure-history diversity represented was limited by the small number of donors. Roughly 5% of naive CD4, approximately 3.7% of naive CD8, roughly 2.4% of memory CD4, and around 0.4% of memory CD8 clonotypes were shared across four donors. Naive subsets generally had larger estimated clonotype richness than memory subsets did. Compared with non-shared clonotypes, the clonotypes found in all four sorted-subset donors had higher generation probabilities. Sampling was restricted to blood, and TCR repertoires in tissues likely differ from the TCR repertoires found in blood.

Using the deep immunoSEQ assay, multiplex PCR amplified TCR CDR3 regions from genomic DNA. For each cell subset, the extracted genomic DNA was distributed evenly across all wells of several immunoSEQ 96-well plates, and each plate served as one replicate. For sorted subsets, approximately 200 ng of genomic DNA, equivalent to around 30,000 T cell genomes, went into each replicate PCR. The purified libraries were quantified using a Qubit 3.0 fluorometer, sized with a Bioanalyzer 2100, and then quantified again using the KAPA Library Quantification kit. A separate single-read 150-cycle Illumina NextSeq 550 flow cell was used to sequence each immunoSEQ 96-well plate. The source study handled its data this way. Because the immunoSEQ output included only junctional sequences and no quality scores, the filtering could not be the same as the filtering used for full-length reads. To assign V/J genes and CDR3, sequences were annotated against IMGT germline references using PyIR, a Python wrapper for IgBLAST v1.9. Reads were removed for weak V/J assignments (E-value above 1e-6), missing CDR3, stop codons, out-of-frame junctions, or ambiguous translated residues. V3J clonotypes were defined as sequences sharing the same inferred V gene, J gene, and CDR3 amino acid sequence. Percentage overlap between repertoires was calculated by dividing the number of shared unique clonotypes by the size of the smaller repertoire. Three approaches were used to assess repertoire richness: RTK rarefaction, the Chao1 estimator, and Recon v2.1 estimates of unobserved clonotypes. For all TCRbeta clonotypes obtained by the gDNA method from a few donors, generation probabilities were computed with OLGA. In TCRdb, the immuneACCESS table is reduced to in-frame sequences with V and J assigned. These tables do not hold every clone; where another copy was compared, an unresolved V gene accounts for under half, and the others remain unexplained. From that table come the V and J calls and clone size; the DNA was used to work out D and trimming. This sample gives roughly 640,000 clones in total; roughly 97% of them show up just once. 0.045% to 0.07% of the sample is taken by the ten largest.

Trimmed from V: 0 bases; trimmed from J: 0 bases; junction bases lacking a gene match: 8. The germline V gene (reference sequence) specifies MNHEY as CDR1 and SMNVEV as CDR2. Including cysteine and phenylalanine, the CDR3 has 17 amino acids. The sequence is cut down to CDR3 DNA, 51 bases in frame from base 1. Healthy HIV-negative adults with no recently reported acute infections or vaccinations were included as donors. All donors were Caucasian adults living in Nashville, Tennessee, USA. Magnetic negative selection was used to enrich CD4+ T cells, after which naive cells were positively selected on CD45RA and the negative fraction became the memory subset. Blood was obtained by leukapheresis, after which PBMCs were separated by Ficoll-Histopaque density gradient centrifugation and cryopreserved in liquid nitrogen vapor phase. Analytical flow cytometry was used to check the purity and quantity of every magnetically sorted T cell population. Each sorted fraction had its genomic DNA isolated and then quantified by UV absorbance on a Nanodrop 2000c.

Sequencing input: naive CD4+ T cells sorted from blood. What the cell subset or site label conveys for this sample: CD45RA+ positively selected. This sequence was found in a woman aged 25-40 years in good health. The rearrangement joined TRBV27 to TRBJ2-7, with TRBD1 identical over 7 junction bases. The CDR3 region reads CASSLSGNRGNSYEQYF. The base sequence is TGTGCCAGCAGTTTATCCGGGAACAGGGGAAACTCCTACGAGCAGTACTTC.